The entry that follows covers one T cell receptor (beta chain) sequence. The data were obtained in a study of blood T cell repertoires in COVID-19. The repertoire was sequenced with immunoSEQ multiplex PCR; TCRdb's copy has only in-frame clones and lacks some. Here the sample spans around 210,000 clones, around 90% being singletons. The CDR3 runs 14 residues. Germline assignment: CDR1 MNHEY and CDR2 SVGAGI. The J segment lost 10 bases and the V segment lost 6 bases, leaving 8 bases of the junction unmatched. Sequencing was done on a sample of peripheral blood. This rearrangement joins TRBV6-5 to TRBJ1-6, with 8 positions matching TRBD1. The receptor's source is a man younger than 35 with active or convalescent COVID-19. The CDR3 reads CASRPTGVISPLHF. The CDR3 coding sequence is TGTGCCAGCAGGCCGACAGGGGTAATCTCACCCCTCCACTTT.